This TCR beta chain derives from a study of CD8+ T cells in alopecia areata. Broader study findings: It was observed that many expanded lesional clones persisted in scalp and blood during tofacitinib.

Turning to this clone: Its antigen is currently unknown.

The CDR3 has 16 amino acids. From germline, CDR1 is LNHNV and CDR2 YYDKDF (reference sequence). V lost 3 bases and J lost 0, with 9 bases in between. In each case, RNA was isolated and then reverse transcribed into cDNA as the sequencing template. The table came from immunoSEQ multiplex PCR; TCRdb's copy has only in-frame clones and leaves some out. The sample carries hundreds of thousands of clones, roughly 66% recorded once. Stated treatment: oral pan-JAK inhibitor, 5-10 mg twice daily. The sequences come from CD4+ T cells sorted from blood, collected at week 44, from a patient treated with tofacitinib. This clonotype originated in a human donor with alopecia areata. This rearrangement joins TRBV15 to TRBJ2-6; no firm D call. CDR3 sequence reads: CATSRIMGSGANVLTF. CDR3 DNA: TGTGCCACCAGCAGGATTATGGGCTCTGGGGCCAACGTCCTGACTTTC.